These 28 T cell receptor beta chains originate from one sample sequenced in a study of blood T cell repertoires in COVID-19. Repertoires were generated with immunoSEQ multiplex PCR, while TCRdb's copy carries only in-frame clones and drops some. The sample holds 10,000 to 15,000 clones, 60% to 75% seen once. Sequenced: peripheral blood. These receptor sequences come from a man between 60 and 75 years old with COVID-19, enrolled during active disease.

This chain joins TRBV5-6 and TRBJ2-5, with TRBD2 as a possible D gene (7 bases). This CDR3 comprises 16 residues. Germline assignment: CDR1 SGHDT and CDR2 YYEEEE. Trimming left V 0 bases short and J 5 bases short, with 17 bases between. The CDR3 region has the DNA TGTGCCAGCAGCTTGGACCGGTGGGGGGGCCGGGAGACCCAGTACTTC. Translation: CASSLDRWGGRETQYF.

The J gene is TRBJ1-1, the V gene TRBV11-1; D is uncertain. Trimming took 5 bases from V and 3 from J, leaving 13 bases between them. The CDR3 contains 14 residues. Per germline, CDR1 SGHAT and CDR2 FQDESV (reference sequence). CDR3 DNA sequence: TGTGCCAGCAGCCGTGACGGCCGGGACACTGAAGCTTTCTTT. Translating it yields CASSRDGRDTEAFF.

This chain links TRBV6-5 with TRBJ1-2; 9 bases map to TRBD1. Per the germline V gene, CDR1 is MNHEY and CDR2 is SVGAGI. The CDR3 has 13 residues. V dropped 6 bases and J dropped 5; count of bases not matched to a gene: 4. In DNA, the CDR3 is TGTGCCAGCAGACTTGACAGGGGGTATGGCTACACCTTC. Translated, it gives CASRLDRGYGYTF.

The J gene is TRBJ2-7, the V gene TRBV18; D may be TRBD1 (6 bases). Trimming took 2 bases from V and 2 from J, leaving 19 bases between them. Germline values: CDR1 KGHSH, CDR2 LQKENI. This CDR3 is 17 amino acids long. The DNA of the CDR3 is TGTGCCAGCTCACCAGGGATAGGTCGGGACACACCCTACGAGCAGTACTTC. Protein: CASSPGIGRDTPYEQYF.

The chain couples TRBV30 to TRBJ2-7; D is uncertain. V was pared by 5 bases and J by 6 bases, with 17 bases between. Germline assignment: CDR1 GTSNPN and CDR2 SVGIG (reference sequence). This CDR3 comprises 13 residues. As DNA, the CDR3 is TGTGCCTGGGCCGGCGGCGGAGCGCCCGAGCAGTACTTC. Encoded protein: CAWAGGGAPEQYF.

This clone has only a few counts. This sequence joins TRBV5-6 and TRBJ1-2, with D perhaps TRBD1 (5 bases). The V and J ends lost 5 bases and 13 bases respectively, with 24 bases between them. The CDR3 spans 14 residues. Germline lookup yields CDR1 SGHDT and CDR2 YYEEEE. CDR3 coding DNA: TGTGCCAGCAGGACAGTGGGGCCGCCGGCCTGGGGCACCTTC. As protein: CASRTVGPPAWGTF.

This clone turned up a few times. The V call is TRBV14, the J call TRBJ2-5; D possibly corresponds to TRBD2 (5 bases). Germline CDR1 and CDR2: SGHDN and FVKESK. V gave up 0 bases and J gave up 2 bases, with 16 bases separating them. The CDR3 is 17 amino acids. CDR3 protein: CASSQDRASNRQETQYF. Written as DNA, the CDR3 is TGTGCCAGCAGCCAAGATAGGGCTAGCAACAGACAAGAGACCCAGTACTTC.

The chain employs TRBV5-1 and TRBJ2-7; tentatively, D is TRBD2 (7 bases). This CDR3 has 16 residues. V lost 0 bases to trimming and J lost 2 bases, with 15 bases between them. The germline gives CDR1 SGHRS, CDR2 YFSETQ. CDR3 nucleotides: TGCGCCAGCAGCTTGGCACCTGGCGGGGGCCCCTACGAGCAGTACTTC. It encodes CASSLAPGGGPYEQYF.

This clone has more than one count but fewer than ten. This chain links TRBV7-2 with TRBJ2-2; 9 bases match TRBD2. V trimming: 8 bases; J trimming: 7 bases; junction bases outside the gene matches: 11. This CDR3 spans 15 amino acids. Per germline, CDR1 SGHTA and CDR2 FQGNSA. The CDR3 coding sequence is TGTGCCAGCGCCCCTCAGGCGGGAGGGGTCGGGGAGCTGTTTTTT. Protein: CASAPQAGGVGELFF.

V and J are TRBV19 and TRBJ2-5; TRBD1 agrees at 9 bases. V trimming: 4 bases; J trimming: 3 bases; junction bases outside the gene matches: 6. The length of the CDR3 is 15 residues. Germline CDR1 LNHDA, CDR2 SQIVND (reference sequence). CDR3 sequence (DNA): TGTGCCAGTAGTACGGGACGGGACAGGGAAGAGACCCAGTACTTC. This sequence encodes CASSTGRDREETQYF.

CDR3 in DNA: TGCGCCAGCAGCCAAGGGGAGGGGCCGTTCAGTGAAAAACTGTTTTTT. Residues: CASSQGEGPFSEKLFF. The chain uses TRBV4-1 and TRBJ1-4, with a tentative D call TRBD1 (5 bases). The CDR3 totals 16 residues. CDR1 and CDR2 from the germline V gene are MGHRA and YSYEKL. The germline V and J ends were trimmed by 1 base and 7 bases, with 16 bases remaining between them.

The V gene is TRBV5-1, the J gene TRBJ1-6, with 7 bases that match TRBD1. The J segment lost 7 bases and the V segment lost 2 bases, leaving 3 bases of the junction unmatched. This CDR3 has 14 residues. The germline gives CDR1 SGHRS, CDR2 YFSETQ. CDR3 region: CASSFKGANSPLHF. DNA of the CDR3: TGCGCCAGCAGCTTCAAGGGGGCCAATTCACCCCTCCACTTT.

In its sample, this clone was seen once. The CDR3 DNA sequence: TGTGCCAGTAGTCCCCGCGGGACTAGACCCTCTTCTCCGTTCTTC. Residues: CASSPRGTRPSSPFF. The V gene is TRBV19, the J gene TRBJ2-1, with TRBD2 matching 8 bases. V lost 5 bases, J lost 15 bases, and 18 bases stayed unmatched. CDR1 and CDR2 from the germline V gene are LNHDA and SQIVND (reference sequence). The CDR3 length is 15 residues.

The CDR3 sequence: CASSLGQFNVGQYV. Written as DNA, the CDR3 is TGTGCCAGCAGCTTGGGACAGTTCAACGTGGGGCAGTACGTC. The gene calls are TRBV11-3 and TRBJ2-7; TRBD1 matches 7 bases. V shed 3 bases, J shed 9 bases, and the junction held 11 bases outside the gene matches. The CDR3 loop spans 14 amino acids. Per the germline V gene, CDR1 is SGHNT and CDR2 is YENEEA.

This clone was counted only a few times. The chain links TRBV30 to TRBJ1-1; weak D call: TRBD1 (6 bases). The CDR3 has 16 residues. V dropped 4 bases and J dropped 4 bases, with 22 bases sitting between them. CDR1 is GTSNPN, CDR2 SVGIG, per germline (reference sequence). The CDR3 bases are TGTGCCTGGACCCCGCTTACACAGGGATGGGTCACTGAAGCTTTCTTT. This gives the protein CAWTPLTQGWVTEAFF.

The V call is TRBV7-9, the J call TRBJ1-2, with D hard to call. V shed 5 bases and J shed 4 bases, with 26 bases lying between them. Germline V gives CDR1 SEHNR, CDR2 FQNEAQ (reference sequence). This CDR3 is built from 18 residues. CDR3 in DNA: TGTGCCAGCAGCCCAGGTGTCTATGATAACGAAGGATTCTATGGCTACACCTTC. It specifies CASSPGVYDNEGFYGYTF.

The chain combines TRBV10-3 with TRBJ1-2; 9 bases align to TRBD1. CDR1 and CDR2 (germline): ENHRY, SYGVKD. The J segment lost 8 bases and the V segment lost 10 bases, leaving 11 bases of the junction unmatched. The CDR3 has 13 residues. CDR3 residues: CATTPGQGRGYTF. The CDR3 bases are TGTGCCACCACCCCCGGACAGGGGCGAGGCTACACCTTC.

In its sample, this clone was seen once. V and J are TRBV12-1 and TRBJ2-2; TRBD2 reflects the table's D call only, with no check against the DNA. TRBV12-1 constitutes a pseudogene. The CDR3 is 17 amino acids. CDR3 coding DNA: TGTGCCAGCAGCTTCCCTTGCGGGGGGAGAAACACCGGGGAGCTGTTTTTT. Protein product: CASSFPCGGRNTGELFF.

The chain recombines TRBV12-2 with TRBJ2-3; the D call TRBD2 from the table was never checked on the DNA. TRBV12-2 is a listed pseudogene. CDR3 size: 12 residues. CDR3 bases: TGTGCAAGTCGCTGCGGGTCAGATACGCAGTATTTT. This gives the protein CASRCGSDTQYF.

The rearrangement uses TRBV18 and TRBJ2-2; TRBD2 matches at 7 bases. V shed 3 bases, J shed 2 bases, and the junction held 6 bases outside the gene matches. The CDR3 spans 16 residues. Looked up from germline, CDR1 is KGHSH and CDR2 is LQKENI. The CDR3 DNA follows: TGTGCCAGCTCACCGGGACTACCTACTAACACCGGGGAGCTGTTTTTT. The encoded protein is CASSPGLPTNTGELFF.

This chain uses TRBV27 with TRBJ2-6; D is undetermined. The V end was cut by 4 bases, the J end by 0 bases, with 19 bases between. The CDR3 is 19 amino acids. Germline assignment: CDR1 MNHEY and CDR2 SMNVEV (reference sequence). The CDR3 region has the DNA TGTGCCAGCAGTTCTGTGGGCGCCATAAAATACTCTGGGGCCAACGTCCTGACTTTC. This translates into CASSSVGAIKYSGANVLTF.

This clone was seen more than once but under ten times. The V and J genes are TRBV5-6 and TRBJ2-2; 11 bases are shared with TRBD1. The V and J ends lost 5 bases and 4 bases, in that order; junction bases with no gene match: 7. From germline, CDR1 is SGHDT and CDR2 YYEEEE. This CDR3 has 16 residues. CDR3 DNA: TGTGCCAGCAGTTTTGGACAGGGGGCGATCACCGGGGAGCTGTTTTTT. Translated: CASSFGQGAITGELFF.

This sequence joins TRBV24-1 and TRBJ2-1; TRBD2 matches 10 bases. Germline CDR1 KGHDR, CDR2 SFDVKD. The CDR3 runs 17 residues. J gave up 0 bases and V 2 bases, and 3 bases lay outside the gene matches. The CDR3 protein is CATSDWSSGSSYNEQFF. The CDR3 nucleotides read TGTGCCACCAGTGATTGGTCTAGCGGGAGCTCCTACAATGAGCAGTTCTTC.

This clone showed up just once. This chain uses TRBV3-1 (or the pseudogene TRBV3-2) with TRBJ1-4; TRBD1 is a possible D gene (5 bases). Germline V gene data show CDR1 as LGHDT and CDR2 as YNNKEL (reference sequence). This CDR3 comprises 16 residues. V gave up 1 base and J gave up 0 bases, with 9 bases separating them. For the CDR3, the DNA is TGTGCCAGCAGCCAAGGGGGCAGGGCAACTAATGAAAAACTGTTTTTT. Its translation is CASSQGGRATNEKLFF.

The chain combines TRBV3-1 (or the pseudogene TRBV3-2) with TRBJ1-1; no firm D call. CDR1 LGHDT and CDR2 YNNKEL come from the germline V gene (reference sequence). The CDR3 is made up of 14 amino acids. V gave up 4 bases and J gave up 0 bases, with 9 bases separating them. The CDR3 nucleotides read TGTGCCAGCAGCCCAACCAGGCTGAACACTGAAGCTTTCTTT. It yields the protein CASSPTRLNTEAFF.

The V call is TRBV5-1, the J call TRBJ2-5; a possible D gene is TRBD2 (5 bases). This CDR3 has 15 residues. V was trimmed by 5 bases and J by 5 bases, leaving 19 bases between them. Germline V lookup: CDR1 SGHRS, CDR2 YFSETQ. CDR3 amino acids: CASRVEGTWRETQYF. DNA for the CDR3: TGCGCCAGCAGAGTTGAAGGAACCTGGAGGGAGACCCAGTACTTC.

CDR3 sequence: CASSYVQGSGYTF. The DNA for the CDR3 is TGTGCCAGCAGTTACGTCCAGGGGAGCGGCTACACCTTC. The chain combines TRBV6-5 with TRBJ1-2; possible D gene TRBD1, 6 bases. Between the trimmed V and J ends, which lost 2 bases and 8 bases, there was a span of 12 bases. The CDR3 runs 13 residues. Germline V gene sequence: CDR1 MNHEY, CDR2 SVGAGI.

The chain has TRBV29-1 and TRBJ2-1, with 9 nucleotides matching TRBD2. With V trimmed by 0 bases and J by 4 bases, 10 bases remained unmatched. The CDR3 runs 17 residues. Germline CDR1 SQVTM, CDR2 ANQGSEA. CDR3 amino acids: CSVEDLGGRGPYNEQFF. In DNA form, the CDR3 reads TGCAGCGTTGAAGACTTGGGCGGGAGGGGACCATACAATGAGCAGTTCTTC.